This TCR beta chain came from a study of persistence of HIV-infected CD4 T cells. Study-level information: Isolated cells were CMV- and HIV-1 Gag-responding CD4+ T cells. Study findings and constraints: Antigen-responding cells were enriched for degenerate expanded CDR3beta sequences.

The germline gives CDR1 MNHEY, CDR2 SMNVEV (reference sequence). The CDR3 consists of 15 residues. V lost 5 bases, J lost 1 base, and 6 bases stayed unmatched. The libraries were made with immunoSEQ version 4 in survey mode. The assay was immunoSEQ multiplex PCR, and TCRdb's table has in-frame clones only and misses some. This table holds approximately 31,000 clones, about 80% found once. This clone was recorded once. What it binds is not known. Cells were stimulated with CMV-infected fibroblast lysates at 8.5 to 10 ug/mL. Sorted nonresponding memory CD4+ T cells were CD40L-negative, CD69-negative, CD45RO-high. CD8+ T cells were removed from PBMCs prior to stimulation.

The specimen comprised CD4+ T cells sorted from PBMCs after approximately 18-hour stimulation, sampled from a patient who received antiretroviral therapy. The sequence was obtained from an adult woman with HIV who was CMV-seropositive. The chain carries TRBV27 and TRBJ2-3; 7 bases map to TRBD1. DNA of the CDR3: TGTGCCAGCAGTACCCGGGACAGCCGCACAGATACGCAGTATTTT. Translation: CASSTRDSRTDTQYF.